This TCR beta chain stems from a study of shared clonotypes between healthy human individuals (dated by TCRdb to 2018 to 2021). Describing the broader study: The cohort included three men and a couple of women between 18 and 49 years of age. Per donor, three plates each were used for CD4 naive and CD4 memory, two for CD8 naive, and one for CD8 memory. To estimate repertoire size and how much clonotype sharing occurs between individuals, the study deeply sequenced the blood TCR repertoires of five healthy adults. Libraries were prepared and TCR repertoires were sequenced by different laboratories using diverse techniques, in order to increase sequencing depth and limit assay-specific biases. Per donor, leukapheresis produced somewhere between about 0.8 and 9.5 billion PBMCs. On the study overall, not on this receptor specifically: Because the study included a small number of donors, the genetic and exposure-history diversity represented was limited. Across a few donors, approximately 5% of naive CD4, roughly 3.5% of naive CD8, under 2.5% of memory CD4, and under 0.45% of memory CD8 clonotypes were shared. Compared with non-shared clonotypes, the clonotypes found in all four sorted-subset donors had higher generation probabilities. Larger estimated clonotype richness was generally found for naive subsets than for memory subsets. Incomplete sequencing was indicated by rarefaction of sorted-subset datasets, despite the large sequencing depth. Sampling was restricted to blood, and TCR repertoires in tissues likely differ from the TCR repertoires found in blood. Pairwise subsampling led to the expectation that sequencing depth would affect the degree of clonotype sharing among donors.

Using the deep immunoSEQ assay, TCR CDR3 regions were amplified from genomic DNA by multiplex PCR. Extracted genomic DNA from each cell subset was spread evenly across all wells of several immunoSEQ 96-well plates, with each plate serving as a replicate. For sorted subsets, about 0.2 ug genomic DNA, equal to 30,000 or so T cell genomes, was loaded into each replicate PCR. Purified libraries were quantified with a Qubit 3.0 fluorometer, sized on a Bioanalyzer 2100, and re-quantified with the KAPA Library Quantification kit. Each immunoSEQ 96-well plate was sequenced on its own single-read 150-cycle Illumina NextSeq 550 flow cell. The authors' analysis ran thus. Because only junctional sequences without quality scores were contained in the immunoSEQ output, filtering matching that applied to full-length reads could not be performed. To assign V/J genes and CDR3, sequences were annotated against IMGT germline references using PyIR, a Python wrapper for IgBLAST v1.9. Reads with weak V/J assignments (E-value above 1e-6), missing CDR3, stop codons, out-of-frame junctions, or ambiguous translated residues were removed. V3J clonotypes were defined as sequences sharing the same inferred V gene, J gene, and CDR3 amino acid sequence. Percentage overlap between repertoires was calculated by dividing the number of shared unique clonotypes by the size of the smaller repertoire. Three approaches were used to assess repertoire richness: RTK rarefaction, the Chao1 estimator, and Recon v2.1 estimates of unobserved clonotypes. Generation probabilities were computed with OLGA for all TCRbeta clonotypes obtained by the gDNA method from several donors. TCRdb carries this immuneACCESS record with in-frame sequences only. Its versions omit some clonotypes, under half of them owing to an unresolved V gene in the studies checked, with the rest unexplained. The V and J calls and clone size are taken from that table; D and trimming were inferred from the DNA. This sample holds roughly 770,000 clones; 96% were observed only once. Approximately 0.2% of the sample is in the top ten clones.

With respect to this clone: The antigen it recognizes is unknown. No much larger clonotype is one base removed from it; base qualities were not supplied.

CD8 naive samples consisted of CD45RO-negative cells that were positively selected for CCR7, yielding a CD45RA+CCR7+ population without TemRA cells. The donors were healthy, HIV-negative adults with no recently reported acute infections or vaccinations. Only Caucasian adults living in Nashville, Tennessee, USA were represented among the donors. Blood was obtained by leukapheresis, after which PBMCs were separated by Ficoll-Histopaque density gradient centrifugation and cryopreserved in liquid nitrogen vapor phase. Analytical flow cytometry was used to check the purity and quantity of each magnetically sorted T cell population. Genomic DNA was isolated from every sorted fraction and measured by UV absorbance on a Nanodrop 2000c. Taken from cysteine to phenylalanine, the CDR3 has 21 residues. Here the CDR3 DNA is all that survives: 63 bases in frame from base 1. CDR1 and CDR2, per the germline V gene, are SGHVS and FNYEAQ. From V the trimming removes 2 bases and from J it removes 0 bases, while the gene matches leave 18 bases of the junction unaccounted for.

The chain joins TRBV7-6 to TRBJ2-3, and TRBD1 aligns with 9 junction nucleotides. The source material was naive CD8+ T cells sorted from blood. In the paper's terms, the cell subset or site label means: CD45RA+CCR7+. The clonotype comes from a man aged 25-40 years in good health. In nucleotide form, the sequence is TGTGCCAGCAGCTTAAGAGGACAGGGGACTAACTATCTTACTAGCACAGATACGCAGTATTTT. This translates into CASSLRGQGTNYLTSTDTQYF.